This TCR beta chain stems from a study of CD8 T cells in ankylosing spondylitis. The CDR3 runs to 12 residues. Germline V gives CDR1 SGHRS, CDR2 YFSETQ. MiXCR was run by TCRdb on the 5' RACE reads, yielding one entry per CDR3 protein. The sample lists about 280,000 distinct CDR3 sequences; 15% to 25% were seen once. Points from the study as a whole: Relatively rare in peripheral blood, disease-linked clones were also CD8+. Certain motif variants had earlier appeared in reactive arthritis synovial fluid and blood. Significantly higher representation of disease-linked clones was reported for matched ankylosing spondylitis synovial fluid. A TCR beta motif of eight highly homologous variants appeared characteristic of ankylosing spondylitis blood.

This clonotype appeared a few times. What it recognizes is unknown. The sequencing input was blood, either unsorted or a sorted T cell fraction (not recorded which). The chain recombines TRBV5-1 with TRBJ2-7; 10 positions agree with TRBD1. The clonotype originates from a male donor with ankylosing spondylitis or in good health (not recorded which). The CDR3 region is CATFTGQGYQHV. The CDR3 DNA is TGCGCCACATTCACGGGACAGGGGTATCAGCACGTC.